This T cell receptor (beta chain) appears in the sequencing data of a study of T-cell memory formation after mild COVID-19. Notes on the study in general: For contracting clones, CD4+ ones sat mainly in CM and EM, CD8+ in EMRA. Clones that got smaller from day 15 to 85 had even CD4/CD8, while clones growing later tipped toward CD4+.

Each CDR3 protein gets one entry after TCRdb re-called the 5' RACE reads with MiXCR. The profile shows some 150,000 distinct CDR3 sequences, 11% to 15% of them singletons. The length of the CDR3 is 14 residues. Deletions cut 1 base from V and 3 bases from J, with 11 bases between. Germline V gives CDR1 SGHRS, CDR2 YFSETQ. On this clonotype itself: Its target is not known.

The TCR sequence derives from an adult woman who had mild COVID-19 (a few samples of this study predate the infection). Cell type and time point are not known. The sequencing sample was made of PBMCs or a T cell subset sorted from them (not recorded which). The chain has TRBV5-1 and TRBJ2-7; tentatively, D is TRBD1 or TRBD2 (5 bases each). The CDR3 sequence is CASSLLGPSYEQYF. In DNA, the CDR3 is TGCGCCAGCAGCTTGTTGGGACCGAGCTACGAGCAGTACTTC.